This T cell receptor (beta chain) was identified in a study of cytomegalovirus exposure and HLA in healthy donors. Study outcomes and limitations: For most TCR sequences rarity was the rule, although some public TCRs occurred in many donors. Later findings reportedly placed an Asian-associated ancestry cluster below the roughly 690-donor mean for N-insertions. As was reported, the HLA-A and HLA-B alleles of most subjects were accurately predicted from TCR beta sequences.

A word on this clone: Its antigen is undetermined.

Both 60 Vbeta primers and 13 Jbeta primers went into the PCR. Study processing details: Unique TCR beta chains numbered roughly 80 million in a later analysis, with roughly 10 million shared. Sequencing was performed with immunoSEQ multiplex PCR; in TCRdb, only in-frame clones are kept and a portion is missing. For V, J and clone size, that table is used; D and trimming come from the DNA. The sample contains approximately 100,000 clones, around 85% of which appear only once. Per germline, CDR1 GTSNPN and CDR2 SVGIG (reference sequence). V gave up 2 bases and J gave up 4 bases, with 18 bases separating them. The CDR3 runs to 17 residues.

The sequence was collected from a man aged 25 to 40 in good health and CMV-seronegative. The material sequenced was PBMCs. V and J are TRBV30 and TRBJ1-6; D is perhaps TRBD1 (5 bases). This chain's CDR3 is CAWSSGLPGRYNSPLHF. Here the CDR3 DNA reads TGTGCCTGGAGTTCGGGACTCCCTGGAAGGTATAATTCACCCCTCCACTTT.